The 24 T cell receptor beta chains presented below share a single source sample, sequenced in a study of tumor-infiltrating lymphocytes in oesophageal squamous cell carcinoma. TCRdb ran MiXCR on the PCR reads and lists one entry per CDR3 protein. The sample includes approximately 13,000 distinct CDR3 sequences, approximately 50% of them seen just once. Sequences were obtained from blood. The receptors derive from a male donor with esophageal squamous cell carcinoma.

This clonotype has just a few counts. The chain has TRBV7-8 and TRBJ2-5, with 11 bases that match TRBD2. This CDR3 is 14 amino acids long. The V gene end was trimmed by 1 base and the J gene end by 11 bases; junction bases not matched to a gene: 6. CDR1 is SGHVS and CDR2 is FQNEAQ in the germline V gene. The CDR3 DNA reads as TGTGCCAGCAGCTTAGTAGCGGGAGGGCTTGAGCAGTACTTC. This translates into CASSLVAGGLEQYF.

This chain links TRBV12-3 or TRBV12-4 with TRBJ2-7; TRBD1 matches 11 bases. The CDR3 is 14 residues long. Trimming cost V 6 bases and J 0 bases; bases outside gene matches: 1. DNA of the CDR3: TGTGCCAGCAGCGGGACAGGGGGCTCCTACGAGCAGTACTTC. Residues: CASSGTGGSYEQYF.

The V and J genes are TRBV7-4 and TRBJ2-3; D gene uncertain. CDR1 and CDR2 (germline): SGHVT, SQSDAQ. The V end lost 6 bases, the J end lost 0 bases, and 7 bases lay between the germline ends. This CDR3 region has 13 residues. This CDR3 reads CASRVKSTDTQYF. CDR3 in DNA: TGTGCCAGCAGGGTGAAGAGCACAGATACGCAGTATTTT.

A single count supports this clonotype. The V call is TRBV6-1, the J call TRBJ2-4, with 9 bases aligning to TRBD2. The better agreement between TRBJ2-1 and the DNA end casts doubt on the J call. The CDR3 sequence is 17 residues long. Germline V gives CDR1 MNHNS, CDR2 SASEGT. CDR3 loop: CASSEVRGSGRGREQFF. CDR3 DNA sequence: TGTGCCAGCAGTGAAGTGAGAGGTAGCGGGAGAGGTAGAGAGCAGTTCTTC.

This clonotype was picked up many times. This rearrangement joins TRBV7-8 to TRBJ2-7, with TRBD2 matching 7 bases. The V gene end was trimmed by 5 bases and the J gene end by 9 bases; junction bases not matched to a gene: 10. CDR1 and CDR2 (germline): SGHVS, FQNEAQ. There are 13 residues in the CDR3. DNA of the CDR3: TGTGCCAGCAGCCTGTGGGGAGGCGGGGGGCAGTACTTC. Translating it yields CASSLWGGGGQYF. The complete variable domain, with remaining parts taken from reference TRBV7-8 and TRBJ2-7, reads GAGVSQSPRYKVAKRGQDVALRCDPISGHVSLFWYQQALGQGPEFLTYFQNEAQLDKSGLPSDRFFAERPEGSVSTLKIQRTQQEDSAVYLCASSLWGGGGQYFGPGTRLTVT.

The table lists this clonotype with a few counts. The rearrangement uses TRBV7-4 and TRBJ2-7; D gene ambiguous. Trimming cost V 1 base and J 6 bases, with 13 bases left between them. Germline CDR1 and CDR2: SGHVT and SQSDAQ. This CDR3 contains 14 residues. The CDR3 protein is CASSLGASSGEQYF. The CDR3 nucleotides read TGTGCCAGCAGCTTAGGCGCTAGTTCCGGCGAGCAGTACTTC.

The chain joins TRBV7-2 to TRBJ2-3; D gene unclear. CDR1 is SGHTA and CDR2 is FQGNSA in the germline V gene. V dropped 5 bases and J dropped 2 bases, with 20 bases sitting between them. CDR3 length: 17 amino acids. DNA of the CDR3: TGTGCCAGCAGCCGAGCCCATCGAGGTGGGCACACAGATACGCAGTATTTT. Translation gives CASSRAHRGGHTDTQYF.

V and J are TRBV6-6 and TRBJ2-3, with D perhaps matching TRBD2 (6 bases). The tail of the sequence fits TRBJ2-1 better, so the J call may be wrong. The germline gives CDR1 MNHNY, CDR2 SVGAGI (reference sequence). The CDR3 contains 16 residues. The CDR3 nucleotides are TGTGCCAGCAGTTACGATACGCGGGGCTCCTACAATGAGCAGTTCTTC. Translated, it gives CASSYDTRGSYNEQFF.

J is TRBJ2-7 and V is TRBV7-2, with 9 positions matching TRBD2. Germline trimming cut 5 bases from V and 3 bases from J; bases unmatched to any gene: 8. CDR3 length equals 15 residues. Germline CDR1 is SGHTA and CDR2 is FQGNSA. Written as DNA, the CDR3 is TGTGCCAGCAGCCCGCACGAGACTAGCGGCTACGAGCAGTACTTC. Translated, it gives CASSPHETSGYEQYF.

In its sample, this clonotype was seen many times. The chain carries TRBV19 and TRBJ2-7, with a tentative D call TRBD2 (5 bases). The CDR3 runs 14 residues. Trimming pared 5 bases from V and 0 bases from J, leaving 11 bases between. The V gene's germline CDR1 is LNHDA and CDR2 SQIVND (reference sequence). CDR3 sequence (DNA): TGTGCCAGTAGTCCGACTGGGAGCTCCTACGAGCAGTACTTC. This sequence encodes CASSPTGSSYEQYF. The full variable domain, its missing parts supplied by reference TRBV19 and TRBJ2-7, is DGGITQSPKYLFRKEGQNVTLSCEQNLNHDAMYWYRQDPGQGLRLIYYSQIVNDFQKGDIAEGYSVSREKKESFPLTVTSAQKNPTAFYLCASSPTGSSYEQYFGPGTRLTVT.

In the case of this clonotype: This could be a read error, since a much larger clone is one nucleotide away. V is TRBV6-2 or TRBV6-3 and J is TRBJ2-1; 7 bases fit TRBD2. Gene TRBJ2-7 matches the end of the DNA better, so the J call may be wrong. There are 17 residues in the CDR3. CDR1 MNHEY and CDR2 SVGEGT come from the germline V gene. CDR3 region: CASSYSLGGASYNEQYF. The CDR3 DNA sequence: TGTGCCAGCAGTTACTCTTTGGGAGGGGCATCCTACAATGAGCAGTACTTC.

The chain couples TRBV27 to TRBJ2-2; TRBD1 matches at 8 bases. This CDR3 comprises 14 residues. CDR1 MNHEY and CDR2 SMNVEV come from the germline V gene (reference sequence). Losses at the gene ends were 5 bases for V and 7 bases for J; bases not matched to a gene: 6. The CDR3 loop is CASSHAGGNGELFF. In DNA, the CDR3 is TGTGCCAGCAGTCACGCAGGGGGCAACGGGGAGCTGTTTTTT.

This clonotype was counted ten times or more. The V call is TRBV9, the J call TRBJ2-1, with D perhaps matching TRBD1 or TRBD2 (5 bases each). Per germline, CDR1 SGDLS and CDR2 YYNGEE. CDR3 length equals 14 residues. Trimming shortened V by 3 bases and J by 1 base, and 8 bases separated the two germline ends. The CDR3 sequence: CASSEGESYNEQFF. The CDR3 DNA sequence: TGTGCCAGCAGCGAAGGGGAGTCCTACAATGAGCAGTTCTTC.

This clonotype qualifies as medium-sized. The chain employs TRBV7-2 and TRBJ1-1; D is uncertain. In germline, CDR1 is SGHTA, CDR2 FQGNSA. Trimming removed 4 bases from V and 1 base from J, with 10 bases in between. The CDR3 is 14 amino acids. In DNA form, the CDR3 reads TGTGCCAGCAGCTCCGGTGAGGGGAACACTGAAGCTTTCTTT. Residues: CASSSGEGNTEAFF.

This clonotype is labeled large. This sequence joins TRBV7-2 and TRBJ2-5, with unresolved D. Trimming cost V 5 bases and J 3 bases, with 10 bases left between them. CDR1 is SGHTA, CDR2 FQGNSA, per germline. The CDR3 consists of 13 residues. Written as DNA, the CDR3 is TGTGCCAGCAGCCGGAGCCGGGAAGAGACCCAGTACTTC. Protein: CASSRSREETQYF.

This clonotype has just one count. The genes are TRBV7-4 and TRBJ2-6; D gene uncertain. The J call may be in error: the DNA end matches TRBJ2-1 better. The CDR3 runs to 12 residues. CDR1 is SGHVT and CDR2 is SQSDAQ in the germline V gene. The CDR3 region has the DNA TGTGCCAGCAGCTTAGTGGAAGATGAGCAGTTCTTC. It yields the protein CASSLVEDEQFF.

The chain combines TRBV6-6 with TRBJ1-5; possible D gene TRBD1, 5 bases. The CDR3 extends over 15 amino acids. V gave up 2 bases and J gave up 11 bases, with 19 bases separating them. Germline CDR1 reads MNHNY; CDR2 reads SVGAGI (reference sequence). The chain's CDR3 is CASSYGTALPGAQHF. CDR3 bases: TGTGCCAGCAGTTACGGAACAGCCCTGCCGGGGGCCCAGCATTTT.

V is TRBV7-6 and J is TRBJ2-7; 14 bases agree with TRBD2. TRBJ2-1 explains the end of the DNA better; the J call may be wrong. This CDR3 spans 15 amino acids. Per the germline V gene, CDR1 is SGHVS and CDR2 is FNYEAQ. The CDR3 DNA reads TGTGCCAGCAGAAAGGGACTAGCGGGAGACAATGAGCAGTTCTTC. Amino acid sequence: CASRKGLAGDNEQFF.

This clonotype occurred a few times. This chain connects TRBV20-1 to TRBJ1-2, with 12 bases that match TRBD1. With 0 bases clipped from V and 8 bases from J, the junction kept 7 bases outside the gene matches. CDR3 length: 15 amino acids. Germline V CDR1 and CDR2: DFQATT, SNEGSKA (reference sequence). Here the CDR3 DNA reads TGCAGTGCTAGAGATCTGGGACAGGGGGCTGGAGGCTACACCTTC. Protein sequence: CSARDLGQGAGGYTF.

In its sample, this clonotype is medium-sized. The V gene is TRBV12-3 or TRBV12-4, the J gene TRBJ1-2; D might be TRBD1 (6 bases). The CDR3 covers 13 residues. The V end lost 1 base, the J end lost 8 bases, and 11 bases lay between the germline ends. The CDR3 coding sequence is TGTGCCAGCAGTTTAGGGGACACCGTGGGCTACACCTTC. Translating it yields CASSLGDTVGYTF.

This chain links TRBV11-2 with TRBJ2-7; 13 bases are a match to TRBD2. J was trimmed by 0 bases and V by 3 bases; bases with no gene match: 2. CDR1 and CDR2 (germline): SGHAT, FQNNGV. The CDR3 is 16 amino acids. The CDR3 sequence is CASSFGTSGISYEQYF. The CDR3 bases are TGTGCCAGCAGCTTCGGGACTAGCGGGATCTCCTACGAGCAGTACTTC.

This chain uses TRBV27 with TRBJ2-3, with a tentative D call TRBD2 (6 bases). This CDR3 is built from 16 residues. Germline V gene sequence: CDR1 MNHEY, CDR2 SMNVEV (reference sequence). V was shortened by 5 bases and J by 0 bases, with 15 bases between the two germline ends. CDR3 residues: CASSLTPGTSTDTQYF. The CDR3 DNA is TGTGCCAGCAGTCTCACGCCCGGGACTAGCACAGATACGCAGTATTTT.

A single count supports this clonotype. This chain uses TRBV27 with TRBJ2-4; D might be TRBD2 (6 bases). Germline assignment: CDR1 MNHEY and CDR2 SMNVEV (reference sequence). V lost 5 bases and J 13 bases, leaving 27 bases between the germline ends. The CDR3 runs 16 residues. Here the CDR3 DNA reads TGTGCCAGCAGTATGACCGGGACTTCCACTTACAATGAGCAGTACTTC. Translating gives CASSMTGTSTYNEQYF.

This chain links TRBV7-2 with TRBJ2-3; D may be TRBD2 (5 bases). V lost 3 bases, J lost 1 base, and 11 bases lay in between. In germline, CDR1 is SGHTA, CDR2 FQGNSA. The CDR3 covers 15 residues. As DNA, the CDR3 is TGTGCCAGCAGCTTCGGACTTGCCGGCACAGATACGCAGTATTTT. This translates into CASSFGLAGTDTQYF. The full variable domain, its missing parts supplied by reference TRBV7-2 and TRBJ2-3, is GAGVSQSPSNKVTEKGKDVELRCDPISGHTALYWYRQSLGQGLEFLIYFQGNSAPDKSGLPSDRFSAERTGGSVSTLTIQRTQQEDSAVYLCASSFGLAGTDTQYFGPGTRLTVL.